The rows below give T cell receptor beta chains drawn from one sample of a study of blood T cell repertoires in COVID-19. Data came from immunoSEQ multiplex PCR; TCRdb stores just in-frame clones and leaves some out. The sample consists of about 100,000 clones, 65% to 85% of them appearing once. The sequencing input was peripheral blood. The receptor set was obtained from a man between 60 and 75 years old with acute or convalescent COVID-19. CDR3s include the opening cysteine and the closing phenylalanine or tryptophan. A D gene is named only where the DNA matches it firmly. Rows may omit the clone size; those that give it use once, few, many or a size class.

clone size	D gene	CDR3 length	V gene	J gene	CDR3 protein	CDR3 DNA
.	TRBD1	15	TRBV24-1	TRBJ2-5	CATSDFRTGRETQYF	TGTGCCACCAGTGATTTCCGGACAGGGAGGGAGACCCAGTACTTC
.	.	15	TRBV7-9	TRBJ2-1	CASSSQGGIYNEQFF	TGTGCCAGCAGCTCACAGGGGGGGATATACAATGAGCAGTTCTTC
.	TRBD2	18	TRBV4-3	TRBJ2-5	CASSQESSGRALGETQYF	TGCGCCAGCAGCCAAGAGTCTAGCGGGAGGGCCCTCGGGGAGACCCAGTACTTC
.	.	17	TRBV15	TRBJ1-5	CATSRDRLGVSNQPQHF	TGTGCCACCAGCAGAGATCGTTTGGGCGTTAGCAATCAGCCCCAGCATTTT
few	.	16	TRBV18	TRBJ2-2	CASSPFSLTNTGELFF	TGTGCCAGCTCACCCTTTTCTCTTACAAACACCGGGGAGCTGTTTTTT
.	.	11	TRBV6-5	TRBJ1-1	CASVGESAAFF	TGTGCCAGCGTTGGGGAGAGCGCAGCTTTCTTT
.	TRBD2	17	TRBV4-3	TRBJ2-5	CASSQEVAGVLQETQYF	TGCGCCAGCAGCCAAGAGGTAGCGGGGGTCCTCCAAGAGACCCAGTACTTC
.	TRBD1	17	TRBV19	TRBJ1-4	CASTDRTGGTTNEKLFF	TGTGCCAGTACCGACAGGACAGGGGGCACAACTAATGAAAAACTGTTTTTT
.	.	15	TRBV2	TRBJ2-7	CASSPDSGGTYEQYF	TGTGCCAGCAGTCCGGATTCGGGGGGCACCTACGAGCAGTACTTC
.	TRBD1	14	TRBV7-9	TRBJ2-7	CASSLNRGDYEQYF	TGTGCCAGCAGCTTAAACAGGGGGGACTACGAGCAGTACTTC
.	.	19	TRBV21-1	TRBJ2-1	CASSKQILARVGNYNEQFF	TGTGCCAGCAGCAAACAAATCCTAGCGAGAGTGGGTAACTACAATGAGCAGTTCTTC
once	.	13	TRBV19	TRBJ1-2	CASRLQGVDGYTF	TGTGCCAGTAGACTACAGGGAGTTGATGGCTACACCTTC
.	.	13	TRBV28	TRBJ1-4	CASRLAPPEKLFF	TGTGCCAGCAGGCTAGCCCCGCCGGAAAAACTGTTTTTT
.	TRBD1	13	TRBV6-5	TRBJ1-4	CASKQTGGEKLFF	TGTGCCAGCAAACAAACAGGGGGCGAAAAACTGTTTTTT